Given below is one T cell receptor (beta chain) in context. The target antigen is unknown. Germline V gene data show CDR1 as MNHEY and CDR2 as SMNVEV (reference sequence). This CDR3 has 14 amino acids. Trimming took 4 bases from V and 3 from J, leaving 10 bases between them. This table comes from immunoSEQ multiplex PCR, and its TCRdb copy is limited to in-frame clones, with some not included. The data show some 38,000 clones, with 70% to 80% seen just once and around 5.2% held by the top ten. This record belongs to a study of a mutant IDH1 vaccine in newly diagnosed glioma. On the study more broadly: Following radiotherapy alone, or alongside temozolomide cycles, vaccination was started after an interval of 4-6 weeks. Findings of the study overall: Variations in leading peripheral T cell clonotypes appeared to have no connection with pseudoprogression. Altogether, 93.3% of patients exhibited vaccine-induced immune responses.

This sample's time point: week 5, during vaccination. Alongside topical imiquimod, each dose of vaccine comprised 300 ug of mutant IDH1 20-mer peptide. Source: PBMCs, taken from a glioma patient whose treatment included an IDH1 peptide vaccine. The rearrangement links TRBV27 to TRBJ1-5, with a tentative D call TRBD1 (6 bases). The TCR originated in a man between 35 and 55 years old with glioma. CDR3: CASSSTGYNQPQHF. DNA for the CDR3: TGTGCCAGCAGTTCAACAGGGTACAATCAGCCCCAGCATTTT.